This paragraph covers one T cell receptor beta chain sequence. Trimming cost V 8 bases and J 7 bases, with 18 bases left between them. CDR1 MDHEN and CDR2 SYDVKM come from the germline V gene. There are 15 residues in the CDR3. This sample was included in a study of molecular identifiers for immune sequencing clone quantification. In the study overall: Naive CD8 RNA (20,000 or 100,000 cells) was divided into five aliquots, with four sequenced.

Bulk TCR libraries used previously described methods and listed TCR primers. TCRdb re-derived calls from the PCR reads in MiXCR, one entry per CDR3 protein. The sample carries tens of thousands of distinct CDR3 sequences, 21% recorded once. Using 10%, 30% or 50% RNA, naive CD8 libraries were derived from approximately 22,000 to 940,000 sorted cells. Using a CD8+CD4-CCR7+CD45RA+ phenotype, naive CD8 T cells were sorted. This TCR was recovered from a human donor in good health. Some libraries in this study had Jurkat cell RNA spiked in. The chain uses TRBV28 and TRBJ1-6, with a weak D call TRBD1 (6 bases). Sequences were obtained from naive CD8+ T cells from blood, with Jurkat cell RNA spiked in. Subset indicated: FACS-sorted CD8+CD4-CCR7+CD45RA+ naive T cells. CDR3 protein: CASGYQGKGNSPLHF. The CDR3 DNA sequence: TGTGCCAGCGGGTACCAGGGGAAGGGAAATTCACCCCTCCACTTT.